The 14 T cell receptor beta chains below all came from one sample that was sequenced in a study of T cell clones after liver transplantation (dated by TCRdb to about 2019). Library generation was performed with the immunoSEQ multiplex PCR assay. TCRdb limited this immuneACCESS table to in-frame rearrangements with V and J called. A share of clones is missing; checked studies link under half to unresolved V genes, and the rest is unexplained. Counted in this sample were 55,000 or so clones; 71% of them appeared once. About 15% of the sample is held by the ten biggest clonotypes. The time point label here, explained by the study, means: pre-transplant. Sample: CD4+ T cells from blood, taken before liver transplant. The receptor set was obtained from a human donor who received a liver transplant.

This clone was observed once. The CDR3 sequence: CASSATIDSEAFF. The CDR3 nucleotides are TGTGCCAGCAGCGCCACTATAGACAGTGAAGCTTTCTTT. The V gene is TRBV9, the J gene TRBJ1-1; possible D gene TRBD1, 5 bases. V lost 3 bases to trimming and J lost 7 bases, with 13 bases between them. The V gene's germline CDR1 is SGDLS and CDR2 YYNGEE. The CDR3 has 13 residues.

About this clone itself: At the DNA level, this CDR3 is encoded by other sequences in the same sample as well. J is TRBJ1-2 and V is TRBV7-8; 8 bases map to TRBD1. The CDR3 totals 13 residues. With V trimmed by 5 bases and J by 8 bases, 7 bases remained unmatched. Germline V gene data show CDR1 as SGHVS and CDR2 as FQNEAQ. Here the CDR3 reads CASSLQGARGYTF. CDR3 DNA sequence: TGTGCCAGCAGCCTGCAGGGGGCAAGAGGCTACACCTTC.

This clone appeared many times. The J gene is TRBJ1-6, the V gene TRBV5-1; TRBD1 matches 9 bases. Germline trimming cut 4 bases from V and 8 bases from J; bases unmatched to any gene: 10. Germline CDR1 SGHRS, CDR2 YFSETQ. This CDR3 has 16 amino acids. Here the CDR3 DNA reads TGCGCCAGCAGCGAAAGCACAGGGGGCGAGGATTCACCCCTCCACTTT. Translation: CASSESTGGEDSPLHF.

V is TRBV5-6 and J is TRBJ2-3, with TRBD1 matching over 11 bases. Germline V gives CDR1 SGHDT, CDR2 YYEEEE. With V trimmed by 5 bases and J by 5 bases, 4 bases remained unmatched. CDR3 size: 14 residues. CDR3 residues: CASSTGQGVDTQYF. The CDR3 DNA reads as TGTGCCAGCAGTACGGGACAGGGGGTAGATACGCAGTATTTT.

J is TRBJ2-3 and V is TRBV5-5, with D possibly matching TRBD1 (5 bases). In germline, CDR1 is SGHKS, CDR2 YYEKEE (reference sequence). V was clipped by 1 base and J by 0 bases, with 12 bases between them. This CDR3 has 16 amino acids. The CDR3 bases are TGTGCCAGCAGCTTGTCACGACAGTTCAGCACAGATACGCAGTATTTT. Its protein is CASSLSRQFSTDTQYF.

This rearrangement joins TRBV28 to TRBJ1-2; 8 positions agree with TRBD1. The length of the CDR3 is 15 residues. Germline V gene sequence: CDR1 MDHEN, CDR2 SYDVKM. V was pared by 2 bases and J by 1 base, with 3 bases of the junction left unmatched. The CDR3: CASSLMTGVNYGYTF. In nucleotides, the CDR3 is TGTGCCAGCAGTTTAATGACAGGGGTTAACTATGGCTACACCTTC.

This chain connects TRBV10-3 to TRBJ1-1; D is perhaps TRBD1 (5 bases). The germline CDR1 and CDR2 sequences are ENHRY and SYGVKD. The CDR3 is made up of 14 amino acids. V dropped 4 bases and J dropped 4 bases, with 13 bases sitting between them. The CDR3 DNA reads as TGTGCCATCAGTGGTGTAGGGAGGGGCACTGAAGCTTTCTTT. Protein sequence: CAISGVGRGTEAFF.

The J gene is TRBJ2-2, the V gene TRBV29-1, with 12 bases matching TRBD2. The CDR3 contains 15 residues. V lost 6 bases and J lost 4; bases outside the gene matches: 6. Looked up from germline, CDR1 is SQVTM and CDR2 is ANQGSEA. CDR3: CSVSTSGSPTGELFF. Here the CDR3 DNA reads TGCAGCGTGTCGACTAGCGGGAGTCCCACCGGGGAGCTGTTTTTT.

In this sample, this clone turned up a few times. The chain has TRBV28 and TRBJ2-1; 7 bases agree with TRBD2. The CDR3 runs to 17 residues. Germline values: CDR1 MDHEN, CDR2 SYDVKM. V shed 7 bases and J 0 bases; nucleotides not matched to a gene: 12. DNA for the CDR3: TGTGCCAGCACCGAGGCCGGGACTACGAGCTCCTACAATGAGCAGTTCTTC. The encoded protein is CASTEAGTTSSYNEQFF. Variable domain in full (rest from reference TRBV28 and TRBJ2-1): DVKVTQSSRYLVKRTGEKVFLECVQDMDHENMFWYRQDPGLGLRLIYFSYDVKMKEKGDIPEGYSVSREKKERFSLILESASTNQTSMYLCASTEAGTTSSYNEQFFGPGTRLTVL.

By sample fraction, this clone is medium-sized (0.01 to 0.1%). The chain uses TRBV4-2 and TRBJ1-5; the D gene is possibly TRBD1 (6 bases). This CDR3 region has 16 residues. Germline CDR1 and CDR2: LGHNA and YNFKEQ. Trimming pared 0 bases from V and 4 bases from J, leaving 13 bases between. The CDR3 sequence is CASSQEARQGNQPQHF. The CDR3 nucleotides read TGTGCCAGCAGCCAAGAAGCAAGGCAGGGGAATCAGCCCCAGCATTTT.

This clone has a handful of counts. The J gene is TRBJ2-7, the V gene TRBV5-5, with TRBD1 as a possible D gene (5 bases). V lost 5 bases to trimming and J lost 2 bases, with 11 bases between them. The CDR3 is made up of 13 amino acids. Germline CDR1 SGHKS, CDR2 YYEKEE (reference sequence). CDR3 sequence: CASSSTAAYEQYF. The CDR3 DNA reads TGTGCCAGCAGTTCGACAGCCGCCTACGAGCAGTACTTC.

The chain links TRBV28 to TRBJ2-1; D is unresolved. The germline V gene encodes CDR1 MDHEN and CDR2 SYDVKM. Trimming pared 8 bases from V and 7 bases from J, leaving 15 bases between. The CDR3 loop spans 13 amino acids. The CDR3 is CASAKNGWNEQFF. CDR3 coding DNA: TGTGCCAGCGCCAAAAACGGGTGGAATGAGCAGTTCTTC. Supplemented by reference TRBV28 and TRBJ2-1, the full variable domain reads DVKVTQSSRYLVKRTGEKVFLECVQDMDHENMFWYRQDPGLGLRLIYFSYDVKMKEKGDIPEGYSVSREKKERFSLILESASTNQTSMYLCASAKNGWNEQFFGPGTRLTVL.

This clone was detected only a few times. The chain is built from TRBV6-1 and TRBJ2-6; D not certain. Germline V gene sequence: CDR1 MNHNS, CDR2 SASEGT. V lost 2 bases, J lost 2 bases, and 7 bases lay in between. The CDR3 covers 15 residues. The CDR3 is CASSERVAGANVLTF. CDR3 nucleotides: TGTGCCAGCAGTGAACGGGTGGCTGGGGCCAACGTCCTGACTTTC.

The chain joins TRBV7-9 to TRBJ1-2; 9 bases align to TRBD1. This CDR3 has 17 residues. Germline V CDR1 and CDR2: SEHNR, FQNEAQ (reference sequence). V lost 8 bases to trimming and J lost 4 bases; unmatched junction nucleotides: 17. The chain's CDR3 is CASAENPGTGLPYGYTF. CDR3 in DNA: TGTGCCAGCGCCGAAAATCCCGGGACAGGGTTGCCCTATGGCTACACCTTC.